The 20 T cell receptor beta chains reported below all come from one sample, sequenced in a study of shared clonotypes between healthy human individuals. TCRdb keeps only in-frame clones here, not all; method: immunoSEQ multiplex PCR. The sample holds some 2.4 million clones, approximately 94% seen once. Sequenced: naive CD4+ T cells from PBMCs. Subset described: CD45RA+ positively selected. Receptor source: a young man in good health. Some clones in this sample may be carry-over from other donors' samples.

This clone was picked up a small number of times. The J gene is TRBJ2-7, the V gene TRBV15, with TRBD2 identical over 14 bases. CDR1 is LNHNV and CDR2 is YYDKDF in the germline V gene (reference sequence). The V segment lost 5 bases and the J segment 2 bases; nucleotides outside the gene matches: 5. The CDR3 spans 16 residues. The CDR3 sequence: CATSGRLAGGTYEQYF. The CDR3 DNA reads as TGTGCCACCAGCGGCAGACTAGCGGGAGGGACCTACGAGCAGTACTTC. The full variable domain, completed using reference TRBV15 and TRBJ2-7, is DAMVIQNPRYQVTQFGKPVTLSCSQTLNHNVMYWYQQKSSQAPKLLFHYYDKDFNNEADTPDNFQSRRPNTSFCFLDIRSPGLGDTAMYLCATSGRLAGGTYEQYFGPGTRLTVT.

As to this clone: Other DNA sequences in the same sample also yield this CDR3. V and J are TRBV5-4 and TRBJ2-3; D unclear. Germline V gene lookup returns CDR1 SGHNT and CDR2 YYREEE (reference sequence). V was pared by 3 bases and J by 1 base, with 6 bases between. This CDR3 spans 13 amino acids. The CDR3 nucleotides are TGTGCCAGCAGCTCCCCGGGCACAGATACGCAGTATTTT. Translating gives CASSSPGTDTQYF.

This chain's CDR3 is CASSPNGARQPQHF. The CDR3 nucleotides read TGTGCCAGCAGCCCTAATGGGGCAAGACAGCCCCAGCATTTT. This sequence joins TRBV6-6 and TRBJ1-5, with D possibly TRBD1 on 5 matching bases. The CDR3 sequence is 14 residues long. V lost 6 bases and J lost 7, with 16 bases in between. Germline assignment: CDR1 MNHNY and CDR2 SVGAGI (reference sequence).

The chain employs TRBV5-1 and TRBJ2-5; no definite D call. The CDR3 extends over 13 amino acids. Germline assignment: CDR1 SGHRS and CDR2 YFSETQ. With 4 bases removed from V and 5 bases from J, the gap between germline ends came to 12 bases. DNA for the CDR3: TGCGCCAGCAGCCCATCCCCCCTGGAGACCCAGTACTTC. It is translated as CASSPSPLETQYF.

The rearrangement joins TRBV28 to TRBJ2-4; D is uncertain. Between the trimmed V and J ends, which lost 2 bases and 0 bases, there was a span of 8 bases. CDR3 size: 15 residues. Germline V gives CDR1 MDHEN, CDR2 SYDVKM. The CDR3 region has the DNA TGTGCCAGCAGTTTAACCTCCCCAGCCAAAAACATTCAGTACTTC. Translated, it gives CASSLTSPAKNIQYF.

The rearrangement links TRBV19 to TRBJ2-2, with TRBD1 as a possible D gene (5 bases). Deletions cut 4 bases from V and 2 bases from J, with 20 bases between. The CDR3 runs to 18 residues. Per the germline V gene, CDR1 is LNHDA and CDR2 is SQIVND (reference sequence). The CDR3 nucleotides are TGTGCCAGTAGTAAGAACAGGCCGACTCAGAGTAACACCGGGGAGCTGTTTTTT. The encoded protein is CASSKNRPTQSNTGELFF.

The rearrangement uses TRBV29-1 and TRBJ2-1; D tentatively fits TRBD1 or TRBD2 (5 bases each). CDR1 and CDR2 (germline): SQVTM, ANQGSEA. This CDR3 has 14 amino acids. Trimming left V 4 bases short and J 7 bases short, with 17 bases between. The DNA for the CDR3 is TGCAGCGTTGGAGGGGCTAGCTCGAGGAATGAGCAGTTCTTC. It specifies CSVGGASSRNEQFF.

The J gene is TRBJ1-3, the V gene TRBV11-2; D call uncertain. The germline CDR1 and CDR2 sequences are SGHAT and FQNNGV. The CDR3 is 15 residues long. Trimming cost V 5 bases and J 0 bases, with 11 bases left between them. In DNA, the CDR3 is TGTGCCAGCAGCCCGGACGGATCCTCTGGAAACACCATATATTTT. Translated: CASSPDGSSGNTIYF.

V and J are TRBV30 and TRBJ1-6; 8 bases fit TRBD1. After removal of 1 base from V and 14 bases from J, the junction contained 1 base not matched to a gene. Germline V CDR1 and CDR2: GTSNPN, SVGIG (reference sequence). This CDR3 region has 11 residues. The CDR3 DNA follows: TGTGCCTGGAGTGGGACAGGGACCCTCCACTTT. This codes for CAWSGTGTLHF.

This clone was observed a single time. The chain combines TRBV4-1 with TRBJ2-7; 10 bases agree with TRBD2. CDR1 and CDR2 (germline): MGHRA, YSYEKL. The CDR3 spans 16 residues. V trimming: 4 bases; J trimming: 2 bases; junction bases outside the gene matches: 8. As DNA, the CDR3 is TGCGCCAGCAGCCGACGACTAGCGGGCCCTACCTACGAGCAGTACTTC. This translates into CASSRRLAGPTYEQYF.

The chain has TRBV7-3 and TRBJ2-1; D is ambiguous. The CDR3 length is 12 residues. Trimming cost V 2 bases and J 8 bases, with 7 bases left between them. Germline-derived CDR1 and CDR2 are SGHTA and FQGTGA. In DNA, the CDR3 is TGTGCCAGCAGCTTATTGGACGATGAGCAGTTCTTC. Translated: CASSLLDDEQFF.

The V gene is TRBV7-8, the J gene TRBJ2-7; D perhaps matches TRBD2 (5 bases). The germline gives CDR1 SGHVS, CDR2 FQNEAQ. This CDR3 has 13 amino acids. V was trimmed by 4 bases and J by 1 base, leaving 8 bases between them. CDR3 in DNA: TGTGCCAGCAGCTATACTAGGTCCTACGAGCAGTACTTC. Translating gives CASSYTRSYEQYF.

The gene calls are TRBV6-5 and TRBJ2-5, with TRBD2 matching over 9 bases. This CDR3 has 15 residues. The germline V gene encodes CDR1 MNHEY and CDR2 SVGAGI. Germline trimming cut 1 base from V and 4 bases from J; bases unmatched to any gene: 4. This chain's CDR3 is CASSYLAGVPETQYF. The CDR3 DNA reads as TGTGCCAGCAGTTACTTAGCGGGAGTCCCAGAGACCCAGTACTTC.

The genes are TRBV5-1 and TRBJ2-4, with D tentatively TRBD2 (5 bases). Germline CDR1 SGHRS, CDR2 YFSETQ. This CDR3 spans 18 amino acids. Trimming removed 7 bases at V and 0 bases at J, with 23 bases between. CDR3 region: CASSESGSPLLAKNIQYF. The CDR3 region has the DNA TGCGCCAGCTCAGAGAGCGGTTCCCCCTTACTAGCCAAAAACATTCAGTACTTC.

This chain links TRBV7-9 with TRBJ1-3; no firm D call. Germline-derived CDR1 and CDR2 are SEHNR and FQNEAQ (reference sequence). The V gene lost 5 bases and the J gene lost 4 bases, with 15 bases spanning the gap. The length of the CDR3 is 15 residues. The CDR3 sequence is CASSPLAGIGNTIYF. The CDR3 DNA sequence: TGTGCCAGCAGCCCCCTGGCAGGCATCGGAAACACCATATATTTT. Full variable domain (remainder filled in from reference TRBV7-9 and TRBJ1-3): DTGVSQNPRHKITKRGQNVTFRCDPISEHNRLYWYRQTLGQGPEFLTYFQNEAQLEKSRLLSDRFSAERPKGSFSTLEIQRTEQGDSAMYLCASSPLAGIGNTIYFGEGSWLTVV.

With respect to this clone: The junction departs from the called germline gene at one end, perhaps through a read error. V usage is TRBV9 and J usage is TRBJ1-2; the D is unclear. The CDR3 runs to 14 residues. Per germline, CDR1 SGDLS and CDR2 YYNGEE. In DNA, the CDR3 is TGTGCCAGCAGCCGCACCGGGCGGATAGATGGTTACACCTTC. Residues: CASSRTGRIDGYTF.

The chain employs TRBV5-1 and TRBJ2-7, with D possibly matching TRBD2 (6 bases). The V and J ends lost 5 bases and 2 bases respectively, with 11 bases between them. Germline V gene data show CDR1 as SGHRS and CDR2 as YFSETQ. The CDR3 is 13 residues long. The CDR3 region is CASSIREAYEQYF. The CDR3 coding sequence is TGCGCCAGCAGTATCAGGGAGGCCTACGAGCAGTACTTC.

This chain joins TRBV5-1 and TRBJ2-1; 7 bases are a match to TRBD2. This CDR3 has 17 amino acids. CDR1 and CDR2 from the germline V gene are SGHRS and YFSETQ. V trimming: 1 base; J trimming: 1 base; junction bases outside the gene matches: 8. CDR3 sequence (DNA): TGCGCCAGCAGCTTGCATCCTAGCGGACAATCCTACAATGAGCAGTTCTTC. It translates to CASSLHPSGQSYNEQFF.

Worth noting for this clone: At the DNA level, this CDR3 is encoded by other sequences in the same sample as well. This chain joins TRBV5-6 and TRBJ2-5, with D maybe TRBD1 (5 bases). This CDR3 spans 13 amino acids. V was trimmed by 1 base and J by 5 bases, leaving 9 bases between them. Germline lookup yields CDR1 SGHDT and CDR2 YYEEEE. CDR3 DNA: TGTGCCAGCAGCTTGAGGCAGGGCGAGACCCAGTACTTC. Its translation is CASSLRQGETQYF.

The chain uses TRBV6-6 and TRBJ2-7; TRBD1 might be the D (6 bases). V was shortened by 5 bases and J by 3 bases, with 14 bases between the two germline ends. From germline, CDR1 is MNHNY and CDR2 SVGAGI (reference sequence). This CDR3 region has 14 residues. The CDR3 spells CASSRRTDSYEQYF. As DNA, the CDR3 is TGTGCCAGCAGTCGCCGGACGGACAGCTACGAGCAGTACTTC.